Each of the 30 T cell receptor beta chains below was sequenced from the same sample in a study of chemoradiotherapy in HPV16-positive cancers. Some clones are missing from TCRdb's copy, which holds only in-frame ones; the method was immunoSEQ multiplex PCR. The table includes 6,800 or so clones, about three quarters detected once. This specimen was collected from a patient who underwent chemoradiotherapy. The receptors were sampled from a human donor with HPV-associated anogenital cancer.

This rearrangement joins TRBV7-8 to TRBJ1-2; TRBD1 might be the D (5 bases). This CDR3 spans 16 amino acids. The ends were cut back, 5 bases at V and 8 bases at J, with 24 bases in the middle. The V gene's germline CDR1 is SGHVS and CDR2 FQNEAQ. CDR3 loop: CASSPVAGLGMRGYTF. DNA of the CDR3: TGTGCCAGCAGCCCGGTGGCGGGGCTCGGGATGAGGGGCTACACCTTC.

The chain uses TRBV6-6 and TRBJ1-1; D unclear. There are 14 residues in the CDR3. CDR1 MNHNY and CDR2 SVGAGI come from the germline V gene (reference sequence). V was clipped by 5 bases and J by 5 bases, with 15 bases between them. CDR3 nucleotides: TGTGCCAGCAGTGTAGCCGGGTCCAGGACTGAAGCTTTCTTT. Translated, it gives CASSVAGSRTEAFF.

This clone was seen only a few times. CDR3: CASSPLAGEQYF. CDR3 in DNA: TGTGCCAGCAGCCCTTTAGCTGGCGAGCAGTACTTC. The chain recombines TRBV7-2 with TRBJ2-7, with D unclear. The CDR3 covers 12 residues. Germline loops: CDR1 SGHTA, CDR2 FQGNSA. V dropped 5 bases and J dropped 6 bases, with 11 bases sitting between them.

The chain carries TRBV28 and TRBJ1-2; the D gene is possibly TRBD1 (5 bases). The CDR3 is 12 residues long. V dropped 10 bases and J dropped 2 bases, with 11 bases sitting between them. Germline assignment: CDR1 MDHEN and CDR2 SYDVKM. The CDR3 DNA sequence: TGTGCCACCTACAGGAAAAACTATGGCTACACCTTC. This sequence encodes CATYRKNYGYTF.

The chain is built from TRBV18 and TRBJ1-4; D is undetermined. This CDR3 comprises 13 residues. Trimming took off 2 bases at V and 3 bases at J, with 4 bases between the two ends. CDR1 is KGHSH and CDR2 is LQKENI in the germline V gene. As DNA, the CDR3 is TGTGCCAGCTCACCAGTTCCTAATGAAAAACTGTTTTTT. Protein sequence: CASSPVPNEKLFF.

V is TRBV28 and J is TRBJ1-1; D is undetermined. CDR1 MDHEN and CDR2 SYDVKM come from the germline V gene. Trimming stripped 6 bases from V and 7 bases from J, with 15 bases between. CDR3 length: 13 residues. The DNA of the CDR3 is TGTGCCAGCAGCTTCAACGGCCTGTTTGAAGCTTTCTTT. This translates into CASSFNGLFEAFF.

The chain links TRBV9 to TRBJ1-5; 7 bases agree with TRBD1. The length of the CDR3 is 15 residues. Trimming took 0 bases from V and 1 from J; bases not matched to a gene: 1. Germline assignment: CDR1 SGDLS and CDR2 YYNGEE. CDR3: CASSVEGASNQPQHF. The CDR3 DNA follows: TGTGCCAGCAGCGTAGAGGGGGCCAGCAATCAGCCCCAGCATTTT. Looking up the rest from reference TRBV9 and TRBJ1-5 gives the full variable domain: DSGVTQTPKHLITATGQRVTLRCSPRSGDLSVYWYQQSLDQGLQFLIQYYNGEERAKGNILERFSAQQFPDLHSELNLSSLELGDSALYFCASSVEGASNQPQHFGDGTRLSIL.

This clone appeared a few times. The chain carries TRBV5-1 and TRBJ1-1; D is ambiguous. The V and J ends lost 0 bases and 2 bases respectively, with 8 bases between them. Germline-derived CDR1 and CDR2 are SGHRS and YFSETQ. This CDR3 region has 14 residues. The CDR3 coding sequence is TGCGCCAGCAGCTTGGGGCAGGTTAACACTGAAGCTTTCTTT. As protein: CASSLGQVNTEAFF.

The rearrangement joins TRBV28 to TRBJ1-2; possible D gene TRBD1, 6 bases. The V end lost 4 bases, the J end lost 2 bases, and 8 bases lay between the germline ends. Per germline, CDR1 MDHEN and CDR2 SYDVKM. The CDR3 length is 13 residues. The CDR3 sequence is CASSSGANYGYTF. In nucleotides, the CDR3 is TGTGCCAGCAGTTCAGGGGCAAACTATGGCTACACCTTC.

The CDR3 spells CASSLVQGTYEQYF. DNA for the CDR3: TGTGCCAGCAGCTTAGTACAGGGGACCTACGAGCAGTACTTC. The gene calls are TRBV7-2 and TRBJ2-7, with TRBD1 matching 7 bases. The ends lost 1 base at V and 2 bases at J; junction bases unmatched: 2. The CDR3 totals 14 residues. In germline, CDR1 is SGHTA, CDR2 FQGNSA.

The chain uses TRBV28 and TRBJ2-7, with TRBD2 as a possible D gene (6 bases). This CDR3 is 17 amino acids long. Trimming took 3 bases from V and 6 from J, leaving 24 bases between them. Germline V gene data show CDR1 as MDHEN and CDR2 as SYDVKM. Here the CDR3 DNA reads TGTGCCAGCAGTTTGGGGGTCGTGGCCGCACGGCGGGGCGAGCAGTACTTC. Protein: CASSLGVVAARRGEQYF.

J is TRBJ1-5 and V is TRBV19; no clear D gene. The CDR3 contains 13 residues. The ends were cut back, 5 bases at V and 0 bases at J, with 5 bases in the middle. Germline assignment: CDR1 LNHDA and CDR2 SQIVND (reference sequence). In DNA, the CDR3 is TGTGCCAGTAGTCTTACTAGCAATCAGCCCCAGCATTTT. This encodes CASSLTSNQPQHF.

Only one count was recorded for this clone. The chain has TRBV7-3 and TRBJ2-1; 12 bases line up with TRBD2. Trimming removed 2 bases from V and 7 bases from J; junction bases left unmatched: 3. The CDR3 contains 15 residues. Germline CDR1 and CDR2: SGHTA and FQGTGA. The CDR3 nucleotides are TGTGCCAGCAGCTTAGTACTAGCGGGAGGAAATGAGCAGTTCTTC. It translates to CASSLVLAGGNEQFF. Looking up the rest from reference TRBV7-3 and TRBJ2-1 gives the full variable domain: GAGVSQTPSNKVTEKGKYVELRCDPISGHTALYWYRQSLGQGPEFLIYFQGTGAADDSGLPNDRFFAVRPEGSVSTLKIQRTERGDSAVYLCASSLVLAGGNEQFFGPGTRLTVL.

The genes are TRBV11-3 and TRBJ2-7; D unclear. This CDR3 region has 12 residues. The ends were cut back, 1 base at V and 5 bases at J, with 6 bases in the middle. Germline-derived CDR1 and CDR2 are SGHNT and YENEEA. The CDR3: CASSLAPNEQYF. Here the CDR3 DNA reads TGTGCCAGCAGCTTAGCCCCCAACGAGCAGTACTTC.

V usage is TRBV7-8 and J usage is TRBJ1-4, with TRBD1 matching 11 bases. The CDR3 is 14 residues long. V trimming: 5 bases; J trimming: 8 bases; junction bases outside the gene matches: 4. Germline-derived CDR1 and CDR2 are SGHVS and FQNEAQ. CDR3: CASSVGQGGEKLFF. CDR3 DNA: TGTGCCAGCAGCGTGGGACAGGGGGGCGAAAAACTGTTTTTT.

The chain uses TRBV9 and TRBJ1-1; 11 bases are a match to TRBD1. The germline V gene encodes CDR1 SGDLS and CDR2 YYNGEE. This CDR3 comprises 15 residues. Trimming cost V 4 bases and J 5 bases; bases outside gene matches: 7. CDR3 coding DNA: TGTGCCAGCAGCTACTCCGGGACAGGGGGGACTGAAGCTTTCTTT. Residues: CASSYSGTGGTEAFF. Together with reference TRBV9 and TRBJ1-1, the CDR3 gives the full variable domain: DSGVTQTPKHLITATGQRVTLRCSPRSGDLSVYWYQQSLDQGLQFLIQYYNGEERAKGNILERFSAQQFPDLHSELNLSSLELGDSALYFCASSYSGTGGTEAFFGQGTRLTVV.

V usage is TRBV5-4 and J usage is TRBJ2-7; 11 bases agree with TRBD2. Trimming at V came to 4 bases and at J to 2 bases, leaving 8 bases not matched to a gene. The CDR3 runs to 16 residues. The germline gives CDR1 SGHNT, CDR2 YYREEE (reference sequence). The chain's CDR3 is CASSDATSGRAYEQYF. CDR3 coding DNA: TGTGCCAGCAGCGATGCCACTAGCGGGAGAGCCTACGAGCAGTACTTC.

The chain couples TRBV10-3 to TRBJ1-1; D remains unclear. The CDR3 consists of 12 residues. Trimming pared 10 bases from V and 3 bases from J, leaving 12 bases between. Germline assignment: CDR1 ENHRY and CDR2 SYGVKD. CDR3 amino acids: CATKDGYTEAFF. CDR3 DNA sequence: TGTGCCACGAAAGACGGATACACTGAAGCTTTCTTT.

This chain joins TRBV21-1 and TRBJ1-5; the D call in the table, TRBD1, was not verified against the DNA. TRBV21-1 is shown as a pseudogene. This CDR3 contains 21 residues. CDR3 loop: CASSQNCGTGSSMISNQPQHF. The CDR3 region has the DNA TGTGCCAGCAGCCAGAACTGCGGGACAGGGTCGAGTATGATTAGCAATCAGCCCCAGCATTTT.

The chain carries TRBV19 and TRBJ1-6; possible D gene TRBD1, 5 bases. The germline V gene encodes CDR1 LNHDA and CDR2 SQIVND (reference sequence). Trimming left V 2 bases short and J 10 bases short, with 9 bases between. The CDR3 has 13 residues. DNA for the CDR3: TGTGCCAGTAGTATATCGGGGGAGTCACCCCTCCACTTT. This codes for CASSISGESPLHF.

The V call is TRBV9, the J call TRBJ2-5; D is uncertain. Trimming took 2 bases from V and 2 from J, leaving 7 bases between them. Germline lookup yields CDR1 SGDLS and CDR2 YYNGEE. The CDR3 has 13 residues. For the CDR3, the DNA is TGTGCCAGCAGCGTGACACCTCAAGAGACCCAGTACTTC. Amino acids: CASSVTPQETQYF.

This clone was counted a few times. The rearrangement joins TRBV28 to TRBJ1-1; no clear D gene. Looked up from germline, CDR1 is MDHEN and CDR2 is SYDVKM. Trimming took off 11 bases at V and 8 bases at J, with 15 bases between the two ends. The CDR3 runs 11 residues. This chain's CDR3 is CARSQTGEAFF. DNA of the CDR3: TGTGCCCGATCCCAGACCGGGGAAGCTTTCTTT.

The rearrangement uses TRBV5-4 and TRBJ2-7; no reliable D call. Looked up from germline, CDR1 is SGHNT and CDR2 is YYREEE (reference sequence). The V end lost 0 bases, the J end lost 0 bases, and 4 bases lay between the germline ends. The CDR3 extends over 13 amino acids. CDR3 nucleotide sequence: TGTGCCAGCAGCTTGGAGAGCTCCTACGAGCAGTACTTC. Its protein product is CASSLESSYEQYF.

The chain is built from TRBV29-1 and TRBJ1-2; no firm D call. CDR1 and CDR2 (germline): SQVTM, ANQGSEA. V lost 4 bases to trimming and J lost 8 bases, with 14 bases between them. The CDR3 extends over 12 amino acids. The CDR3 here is CSVAVHLGGYTF. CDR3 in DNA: TGCAGCGTTGCTGTCCACCTGGGAGGCTACACCTTC.

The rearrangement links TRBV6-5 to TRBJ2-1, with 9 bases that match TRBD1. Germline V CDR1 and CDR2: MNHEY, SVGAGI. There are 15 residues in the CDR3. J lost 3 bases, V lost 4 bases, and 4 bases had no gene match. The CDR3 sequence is CASSWGQGSYNEQFF. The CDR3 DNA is TGTGCCAGCAGTTGGGGACAGGGTAGCTACAATGAGCAGTTCTTC.

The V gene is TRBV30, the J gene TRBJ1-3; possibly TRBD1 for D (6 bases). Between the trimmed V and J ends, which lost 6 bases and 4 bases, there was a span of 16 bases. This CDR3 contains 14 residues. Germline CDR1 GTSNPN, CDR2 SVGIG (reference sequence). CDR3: CACPSQGLGNTIYF. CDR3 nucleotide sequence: TGTGCCTGTCCTTCCCAGGGGCTGGGAAACACCATATATTTT.

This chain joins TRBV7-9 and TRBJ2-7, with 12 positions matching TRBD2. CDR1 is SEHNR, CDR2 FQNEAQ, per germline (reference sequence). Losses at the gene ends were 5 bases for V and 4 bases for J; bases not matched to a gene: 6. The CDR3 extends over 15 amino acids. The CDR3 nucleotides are TGTGCCAGCAGCCCCCGACTAGCGGGAGTGTACGAGCAGTACTTC. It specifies CASSPRLAGVYEQYF.

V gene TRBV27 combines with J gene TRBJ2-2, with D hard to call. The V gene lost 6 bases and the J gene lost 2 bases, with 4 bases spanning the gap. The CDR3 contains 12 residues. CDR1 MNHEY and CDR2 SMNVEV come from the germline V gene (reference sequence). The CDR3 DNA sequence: TGTGCCAGCAGCTTAAACACCGGGGAGCTGTTTTTT. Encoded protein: CASSLNTGELFF.

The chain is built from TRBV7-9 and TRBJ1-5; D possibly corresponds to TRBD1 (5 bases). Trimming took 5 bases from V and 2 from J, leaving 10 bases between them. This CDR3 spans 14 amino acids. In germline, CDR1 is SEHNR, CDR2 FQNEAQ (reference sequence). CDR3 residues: CASSSTGRNQPQHF. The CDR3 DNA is TGTGCCAGCAGCAGTACAGGTCGCAATCAGCCCCAGCATTTT.

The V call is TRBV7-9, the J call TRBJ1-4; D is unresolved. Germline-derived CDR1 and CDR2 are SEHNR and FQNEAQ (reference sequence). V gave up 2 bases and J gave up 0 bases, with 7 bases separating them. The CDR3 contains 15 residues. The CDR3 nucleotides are TGTGCCAGCAGCTTAAACCTTGCAACTAATGAAAAACTGTTTTTT. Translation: CASSLNLATNEKLFF.